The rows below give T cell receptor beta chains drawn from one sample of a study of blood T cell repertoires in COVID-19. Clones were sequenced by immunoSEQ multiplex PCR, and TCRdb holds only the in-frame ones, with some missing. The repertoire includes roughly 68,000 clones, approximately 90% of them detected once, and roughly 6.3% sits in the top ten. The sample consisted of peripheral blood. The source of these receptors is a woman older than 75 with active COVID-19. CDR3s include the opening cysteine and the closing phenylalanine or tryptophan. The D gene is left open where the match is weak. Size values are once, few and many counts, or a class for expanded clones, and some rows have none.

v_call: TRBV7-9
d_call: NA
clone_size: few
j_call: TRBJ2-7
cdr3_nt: TGTGCCAGCAGCTGGGGGGAATACGAGCAGTACTTC
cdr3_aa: CASSWGEYEQYF

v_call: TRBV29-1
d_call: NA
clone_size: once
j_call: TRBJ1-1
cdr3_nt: TGCAGCGTTGAAGGGGATACAGGGATCAACACTGAAGCTTTCTTT
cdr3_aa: CSVEGDTGINTEAFF

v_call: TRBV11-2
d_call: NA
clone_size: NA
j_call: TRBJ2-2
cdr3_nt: TGTGCCAGCAGCCCCTTGGACAGCCCTACCGGGGAGCTGTTTTTT
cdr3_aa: CASSPLDSPTGELFF

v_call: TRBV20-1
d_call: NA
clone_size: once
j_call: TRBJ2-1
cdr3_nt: TGCAGTGCTAGTGGGCAGGTGGGGGGTGAGCAGTTCTTC
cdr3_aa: CSASGQVGGEQFF

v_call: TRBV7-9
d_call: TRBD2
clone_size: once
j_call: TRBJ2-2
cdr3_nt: TGTGCCAGCAGCTTAGTACTAGCGGGAGGAACCGGGGAGCTGTTTTTT
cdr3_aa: CASSLVLAGGTGELFF

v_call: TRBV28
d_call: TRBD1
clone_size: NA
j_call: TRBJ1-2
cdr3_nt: TGTGCCAGCAGTTCCCCCGGGGACAGGGCGTACTATGGCTACACCTTC
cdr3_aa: CASSSPGDRAYYGYTF

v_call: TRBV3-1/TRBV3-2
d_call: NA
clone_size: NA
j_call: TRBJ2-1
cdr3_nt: TGTGCCAGCAGCCCAACGATCGGGATTCGGACCGAGCAGTTCTTC
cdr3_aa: CASSPTIGIRTEQFF

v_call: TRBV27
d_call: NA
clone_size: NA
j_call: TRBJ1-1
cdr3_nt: TGTGCCACCTCGACAGGAAACACTGAAGCTTTCTTT
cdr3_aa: CATSTGNTEAFF

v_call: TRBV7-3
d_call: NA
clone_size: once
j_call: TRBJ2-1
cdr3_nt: TGTGCCAGCAGCCAACAGGGTAATGCGAATGAGCAGTTCTTC
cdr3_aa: CASSQQGNANEQFF

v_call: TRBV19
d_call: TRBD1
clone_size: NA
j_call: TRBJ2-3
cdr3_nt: TGTGCCAGTAGCGGGACAGGGGGTCCAGATACGCAGTATTTT
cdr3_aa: CASSGTGGPDTQYF

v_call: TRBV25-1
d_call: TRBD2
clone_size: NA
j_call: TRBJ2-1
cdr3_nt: TGTGCCAGCAGTGATAAAGCGGGGGCCAATGAGCAGTTCTTC
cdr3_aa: CASSDKAGANEQFF

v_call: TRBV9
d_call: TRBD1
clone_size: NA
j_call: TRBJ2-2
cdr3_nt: TGTGCCAGCAGCGTCGGACAGGGCGGCACCGGGGAGCTGTTTTTT
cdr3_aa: CASSVGQGGTGELFF

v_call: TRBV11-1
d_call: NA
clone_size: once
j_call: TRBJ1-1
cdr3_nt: TGTGCCAGCAGCCTGACAGGTAGGACTGAAGCTTTCTTT
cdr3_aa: CASSLTGRTEAFF

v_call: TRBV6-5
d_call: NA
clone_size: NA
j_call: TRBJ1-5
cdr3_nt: TGTGCCAGCAATCGGGGAGGTCAGCCCCAGCATTTT
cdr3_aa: CASNRGGQPQHF

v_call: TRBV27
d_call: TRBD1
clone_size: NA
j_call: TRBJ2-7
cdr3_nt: TGTGCCAGCAGTTTGAGGGGGACAGGGGGCTTCTACGAGCAGTACTTC
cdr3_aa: CASSLRGTGGFYEQYF

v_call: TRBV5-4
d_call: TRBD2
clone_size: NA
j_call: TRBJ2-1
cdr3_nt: TGTGCCAGCAGCCCGGATGGGAGGGCCAATGAGCAGTTCTTC
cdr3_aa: CASSPDGRANEQFF

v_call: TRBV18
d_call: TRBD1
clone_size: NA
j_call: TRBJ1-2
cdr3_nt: TGTGCCAGCTCAAGGGACAGTTACTATGGCTACACCTTC
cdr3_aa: CASSRDSYYGYTF

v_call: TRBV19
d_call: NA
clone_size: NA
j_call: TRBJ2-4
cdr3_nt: TGTGCCAGTAGTATATGGGCTGCGCTAGCCAAAAACATTCAGTACTTC
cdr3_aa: CASSIWAALAKNIQYF

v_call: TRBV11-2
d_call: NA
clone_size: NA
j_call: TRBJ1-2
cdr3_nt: TGTGCCAGCAGCTTACACTCAAACTATGGCTACACCTTC
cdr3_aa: CASSLHSNYGYTF

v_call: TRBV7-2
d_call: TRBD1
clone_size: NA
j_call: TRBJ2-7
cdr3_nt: TGTGCCAGCAGCCTTGGACAGGGGGGCTACGAGCAGTACTTC
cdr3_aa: CASSLGQGGYEQYF

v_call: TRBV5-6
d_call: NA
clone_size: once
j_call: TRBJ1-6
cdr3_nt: TGTGCCAGCAGCTTAATGCGGAATTCACCCCTCCACTTT
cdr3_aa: CASSLMRNSPLHF

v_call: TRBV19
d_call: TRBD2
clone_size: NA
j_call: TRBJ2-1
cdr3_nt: TGTGCCAGTAGTATAGAAAGCGGGCGGGAGTGGGGGTTTCGGGAGCAGTTCTTC
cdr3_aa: CASSIESGREWGFREQFF

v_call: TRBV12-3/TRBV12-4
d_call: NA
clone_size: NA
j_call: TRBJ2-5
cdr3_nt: TGTGCCAGCAGTTCTATCCCGGAGACCCAGTACTTC
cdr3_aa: CASSSIPETQYF

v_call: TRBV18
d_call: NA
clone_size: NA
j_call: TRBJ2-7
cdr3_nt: TGTGCCAGCTCACCACTTCAGGTGGGAGGTTTATACTACGAGCAGTACTTC
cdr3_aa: CASSPLQVGGLYYEQYF

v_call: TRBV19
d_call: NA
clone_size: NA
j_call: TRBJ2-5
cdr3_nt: TGTGCCAGTAGTGATGGCCAAGCGGAGACCCAGTACTTC
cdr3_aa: CASSDGQAETQYF

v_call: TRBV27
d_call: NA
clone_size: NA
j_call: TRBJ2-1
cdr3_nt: TGTGCCAGCAGTTTGGTCCTAGGCAGCAATGAGCAGTTCTTC
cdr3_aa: CASSLVLGSNEQFF

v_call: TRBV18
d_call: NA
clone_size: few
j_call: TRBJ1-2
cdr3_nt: TGTGCCAGCTCACCAGTCCACGGGGATGGCTACACCTTC
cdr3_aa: CASSPVHGDGYTF

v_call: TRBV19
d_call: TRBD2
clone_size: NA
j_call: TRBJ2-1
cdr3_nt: TGTGCCAGTAGTATCTCTGGGCCGGGAGGCGGAAATGAGCAGTTCTTC
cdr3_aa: CASSISGPGGGNEQFF

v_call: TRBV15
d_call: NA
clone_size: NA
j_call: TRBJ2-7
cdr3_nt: TGTGCCACCAGCGCCCTGGTCAGCAACAGGCTATGGGGCTACGAGCAGTACTTC
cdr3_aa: CATSALVSNRLWGYEQYF

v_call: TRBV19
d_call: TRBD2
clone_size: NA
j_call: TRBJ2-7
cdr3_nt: TGTGCCAGTAGTAATGTGCTCGGGACTAGCTCGGTCCACGAGCAGTACTTC
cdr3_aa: CASSNVLGTSSVHEQYF

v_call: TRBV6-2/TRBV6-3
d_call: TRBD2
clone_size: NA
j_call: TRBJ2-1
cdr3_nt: TGTGCCAGCAGTTACCGGGTAGGGAGGGTCAATGAGCAGTTCTTC
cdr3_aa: CASSYRVGRVNEQFF

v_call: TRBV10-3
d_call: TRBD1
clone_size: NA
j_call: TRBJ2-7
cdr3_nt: TGTGCCATCAGTCCCGACAGGGTGGGGGAGCAGTACTTC
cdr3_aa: CAISPDRVGEQYF

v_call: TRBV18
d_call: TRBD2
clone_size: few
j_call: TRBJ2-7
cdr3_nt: TGTGCCAGCTCACAGCCGGGACTAGAGACCTACGAGCAGTACTTC
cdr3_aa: CASSQPGLETYEQYF

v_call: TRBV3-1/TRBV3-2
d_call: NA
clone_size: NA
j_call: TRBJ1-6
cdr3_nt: TGTGCCAGCAGCCAAGTCGCTCTTGGGCTTTCACCCCTCCACTTT
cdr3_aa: CASSQVALGLSPLHF

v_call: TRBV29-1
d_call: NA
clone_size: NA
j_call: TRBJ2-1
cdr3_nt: TGCAGCGTTCCTCTTCTGGGGGGGCAGTTCTTC
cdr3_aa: CSVPLLGGQFF

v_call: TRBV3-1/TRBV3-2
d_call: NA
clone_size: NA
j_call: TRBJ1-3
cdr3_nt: TGTGCCAGCAGCCCCCCAGGACAGCCTGGAAACACCATATATTTT
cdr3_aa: CASSPPGQPGNTIYF

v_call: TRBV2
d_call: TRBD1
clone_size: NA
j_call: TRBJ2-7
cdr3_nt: TGTGCCAGCCTAAATGGGGGACAGGGCTACGAGCAGTACTTC
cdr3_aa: CASLNGGQGYEQYF